The present T cell receptor beta chain was sequenced within a study of cytomegalovirus exposure and HLA in healthy donors. Whole-study findings and limits: The authors later linked a missense DCLRE1C variant to TCR beta V- and J-gene trimming.

PCR involved 60 Vbeta and 13 Jbeta primers. Profiling relied on immunoSEQ multiplex PCR, and the TCRdb table lists in-frame clones only, not all of them. The table includes 75,000 to 100,000 clones, roughly four fifths detected once. As to this clone: The target antigen is unknown.

The V gene lost 6 bases and the J gene lost 2 bases, with 12 bases spanning the gap. The CDR3 spans 14 residues. The germline V gene encodes CDR1 SGHDT and CDR2 YYEEEE. The chain carries TRBV5-6 and TRBJ1-5; D not resolved. Sequenced material: PBMCs. The TCR was taken from a man aged 35 to 55 in good health and CMV-seropositive. For the CDR3, the DNA is TGTGCCAGCATTGGTGGGGAGCGCAATCAGCCCCAGCATTTT. This encodes CASIGGERNQPQHF.